Listed below are T cell receptor beta chains from one sample, sequenced in a study of cytomegalovirus exposure and HLA in healthy donors. Using immunoSEQ multiplex PCR, the repertoire was profiled, and TCRdb retains in-frame clones only, with some absent. This sample has some 150,000 clones, with under 85% found just once. Sequenced material: PBMCs. These receptor sequences come from a woman aged 25 to 39 in good health and CMV-seronegative. Each CDR3 is given with its conserved first and last residue.

CDR3aa: CASSGTGDEKLFF
v_gene: TRBV2

CDR3aa: CASSEEAGGPNEQFF
v_gene: TRBV6-1

CDR3aa: CASSATWLGVNTEAFF
v_gene: TRBV6-8

CDR3aa: CAWRGTRITEAFF
v_gene: TRBV30

CDR3aa: CASSLEPIAGPRANGYTF
v_gene: TRBV23-1

CDR3aa: CASSRHGQGNYGYTF
v_gene: TRBV7-2

CDR3aa: CASSLRGSTYEQYF
v_gene: TRBV27

CDR3aa: CASSFGSSYEQYF
v_gene: TRBV5-4

CDR3aa: CASSLGEWSSYEQYF
v_gene: TRBV7-9

CDR3aa: CTSSPRGKGDTGELFF
v_gene: TRBV1

CDR3aa: CASSRAGERVSEQFF
v_gene: TRBV5-1

CDR3aa: CARWRERNEQFF
v_gene: TRBV19

CDR3aa: CASTPGEWTYEQYF
v_gene: TRBV5-1